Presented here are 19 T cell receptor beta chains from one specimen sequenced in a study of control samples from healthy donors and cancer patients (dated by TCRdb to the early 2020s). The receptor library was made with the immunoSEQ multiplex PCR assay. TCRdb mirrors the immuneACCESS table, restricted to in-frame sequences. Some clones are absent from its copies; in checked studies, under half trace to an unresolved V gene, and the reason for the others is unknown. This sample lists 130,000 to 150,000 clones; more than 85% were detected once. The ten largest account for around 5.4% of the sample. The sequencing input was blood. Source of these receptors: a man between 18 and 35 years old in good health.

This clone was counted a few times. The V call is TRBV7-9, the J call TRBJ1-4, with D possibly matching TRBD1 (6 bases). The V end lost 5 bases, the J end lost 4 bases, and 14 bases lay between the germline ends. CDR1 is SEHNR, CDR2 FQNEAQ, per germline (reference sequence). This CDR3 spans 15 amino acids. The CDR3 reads CASSALDSSNEKLFF. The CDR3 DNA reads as TGTGCCAGCAGCGCCCTGGACAGTAGTAATGAAAAACTGTTTTTT.

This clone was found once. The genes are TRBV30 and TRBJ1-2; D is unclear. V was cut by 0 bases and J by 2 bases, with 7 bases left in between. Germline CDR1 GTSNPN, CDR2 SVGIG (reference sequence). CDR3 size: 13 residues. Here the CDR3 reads CAWSVTVNYGYTF. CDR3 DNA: TGTGCCTGGAGTGTAACGGTAAACTATGGCTACACCTTC.

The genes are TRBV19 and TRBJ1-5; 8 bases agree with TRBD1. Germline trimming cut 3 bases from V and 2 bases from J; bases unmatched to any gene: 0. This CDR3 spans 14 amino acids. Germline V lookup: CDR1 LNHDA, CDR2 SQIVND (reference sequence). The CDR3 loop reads CASSMDRGNQPQHF. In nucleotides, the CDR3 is TGTGCCAGTAGTATGGACAGGGGCAATCAGCCCCAGCATTTT.

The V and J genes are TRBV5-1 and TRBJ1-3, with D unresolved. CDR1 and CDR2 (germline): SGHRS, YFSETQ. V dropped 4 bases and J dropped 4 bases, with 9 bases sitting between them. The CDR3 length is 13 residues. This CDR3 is CASSERTGNTIYF. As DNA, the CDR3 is TGCGCCAGCAGCGAACGGACGGGAAACACCATATATTTT.

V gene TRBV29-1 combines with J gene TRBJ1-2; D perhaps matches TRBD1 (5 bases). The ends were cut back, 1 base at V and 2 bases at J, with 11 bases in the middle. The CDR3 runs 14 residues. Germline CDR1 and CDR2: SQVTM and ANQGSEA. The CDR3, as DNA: TGCAGCGTTGAAGTGAATGAGGGGAACTATGGCTACACCTTC. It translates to CSVEVNEGNYGYTF.

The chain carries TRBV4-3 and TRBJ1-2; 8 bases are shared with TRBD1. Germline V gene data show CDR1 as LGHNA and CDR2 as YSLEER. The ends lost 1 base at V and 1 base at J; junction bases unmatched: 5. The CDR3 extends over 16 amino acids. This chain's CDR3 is CASSQGADRGNYGYTF. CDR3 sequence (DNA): TGCGCCAGCAGCCAAGGCGCCGACAGGGGTAACTATGGCTACACCTTC.

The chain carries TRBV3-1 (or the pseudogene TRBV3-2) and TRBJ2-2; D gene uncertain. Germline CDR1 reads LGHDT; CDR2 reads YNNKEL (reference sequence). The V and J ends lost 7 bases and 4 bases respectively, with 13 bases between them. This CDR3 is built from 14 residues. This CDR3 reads CASTQEWVTGELFF. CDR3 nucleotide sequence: TGTGCCAGCACCCAGGAGTGGGTCACCGGGGAGCTGTTTTTT.

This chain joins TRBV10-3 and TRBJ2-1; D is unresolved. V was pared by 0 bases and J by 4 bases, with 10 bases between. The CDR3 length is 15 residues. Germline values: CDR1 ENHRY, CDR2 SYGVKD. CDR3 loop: CAISESGVRYNEQFF. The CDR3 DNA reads TGTGCCATCAGTGAGTCGGGCGTGAGGTACAATGAGCAGTTCTTC.

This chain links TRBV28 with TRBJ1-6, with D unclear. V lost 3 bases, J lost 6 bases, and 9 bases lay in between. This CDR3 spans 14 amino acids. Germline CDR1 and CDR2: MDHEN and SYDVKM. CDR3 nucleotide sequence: TGTGCCAGCAGTTTCGGGGAGGGTAATTCACCCCTCCACTTT. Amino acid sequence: CASSFGEGNSPLHF.

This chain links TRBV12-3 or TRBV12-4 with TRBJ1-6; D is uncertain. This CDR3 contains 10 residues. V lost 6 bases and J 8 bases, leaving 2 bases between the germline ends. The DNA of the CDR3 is TGTGCCAGCAGCTATTCACCCCTCCACTTT. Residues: CASSYSPLHF.

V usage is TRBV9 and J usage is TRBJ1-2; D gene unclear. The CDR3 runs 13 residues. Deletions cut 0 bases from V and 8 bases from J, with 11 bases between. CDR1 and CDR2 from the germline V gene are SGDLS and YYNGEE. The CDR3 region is CASSVDLGLGYTF. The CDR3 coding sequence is TGTGCCAGCAGCGTAGACCTCGGGTTGGGCTACACCTTC.

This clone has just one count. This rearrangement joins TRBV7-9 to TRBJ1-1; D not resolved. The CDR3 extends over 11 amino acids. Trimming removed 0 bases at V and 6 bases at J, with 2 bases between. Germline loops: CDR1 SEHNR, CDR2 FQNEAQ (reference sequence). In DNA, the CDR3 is TGTGCCAGCAGCTTAGCTCCTGAAGCTTTCTTT. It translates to CASSLAPEAFF.

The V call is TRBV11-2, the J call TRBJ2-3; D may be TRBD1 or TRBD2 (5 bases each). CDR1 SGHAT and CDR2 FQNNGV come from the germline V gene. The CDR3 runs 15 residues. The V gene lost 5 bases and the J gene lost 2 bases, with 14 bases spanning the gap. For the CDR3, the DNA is TGTGCCAGCAGCACTAGGGGCGGAAACACAGATACGCAGTATTTT. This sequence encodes CASSTRGGNTDTQYF.

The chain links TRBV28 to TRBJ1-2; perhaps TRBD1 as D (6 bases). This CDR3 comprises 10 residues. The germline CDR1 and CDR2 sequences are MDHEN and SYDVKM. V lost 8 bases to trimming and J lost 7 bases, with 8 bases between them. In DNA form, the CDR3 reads TGTGCCAGCTTAGGGGGTGGCTACACCTTC. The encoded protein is CASLGGGYTF.

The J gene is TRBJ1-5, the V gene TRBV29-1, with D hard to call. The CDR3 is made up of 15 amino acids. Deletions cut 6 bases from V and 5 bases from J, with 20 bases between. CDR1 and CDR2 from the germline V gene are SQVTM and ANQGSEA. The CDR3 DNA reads TGCAGCGTCGCGGACGGATTCCTTGGTCATCAGCCCCAGCATTTT. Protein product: CSVADGFLGHQPQHF. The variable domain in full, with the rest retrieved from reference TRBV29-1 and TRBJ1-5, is SAVISQKPSRDICQRGTSLTIQCQVDSQVTMMFWYRQQPGQSLTLIATANQGSEATYESGFVIDKFPISRPNLTFSTLTVSNMSPEDSSIYLCSVADGFLGHQPQHFGDGTRLSIL.

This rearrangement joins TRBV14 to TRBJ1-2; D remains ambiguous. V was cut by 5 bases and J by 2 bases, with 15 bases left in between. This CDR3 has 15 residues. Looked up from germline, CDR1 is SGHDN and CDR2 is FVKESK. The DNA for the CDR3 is TGTGCCAGCAGCGGCCGGGAGCTCCCCAACTATGGCTACACCTTC. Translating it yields CASSGRELPNYGYTF.

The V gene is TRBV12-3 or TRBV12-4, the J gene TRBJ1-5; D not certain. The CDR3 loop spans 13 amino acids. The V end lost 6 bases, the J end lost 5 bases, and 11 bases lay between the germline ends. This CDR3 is CASSAGIHQPQHF. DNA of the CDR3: TGTGCCAGCAGCGCGGGGATCCATCAGCCCCAGCATTTT.

CDR3 residues: CASSLSWLAEGEQYF. CDR3 coding DNA: TGTGCCAGCAGTTTATCGTGGCTAGCAGAAGGCGAGCAGTACTTC. The chain couples TRBV27 to TRBJ2-7, with D possibly being TRBD2 (5 bases). The CDR3 extends over 15 amino acids. The V end was cut by 0 bases, the J end by 6 bases, with 15 bases between. Germline loops: CDR1 MNHEY, CDR2 SMNVEV (reference sequence).

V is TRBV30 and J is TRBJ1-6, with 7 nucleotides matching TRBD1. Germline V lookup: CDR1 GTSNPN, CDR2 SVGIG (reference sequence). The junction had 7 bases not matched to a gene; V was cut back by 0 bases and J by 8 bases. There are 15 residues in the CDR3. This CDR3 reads CAWSVRRGMDSPLHF. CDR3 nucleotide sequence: TGTGCCTGGAGTGTACGCAGGGGGATGGATTCACCCCTCCACTTT.